The clone carrying this T cell receptor beta chain was detected a few times. Antigen: not known. This CDR3 is built from 17 residues. CDR1 and CDR2 from the germline V gene are DFQATT and SNEGSKA (reference sequence). The trim removed 1 base at V and 0 bases at J, leaving 7 bases unmatched. Each ophthalmopathy patient scored at least 3 on the Clinical Activity Score and at least 4 on NOSPECS grade, with duration under 3 months. This entry is derived from a study of T cells in Graves' hyperthyroidism and ophthalmopathy. Researchers took RNA transcripts and amplified the TCR beta CDR3 regions from them. First-round RT-PCR targeting the TCR CDR3 was performed with the HTBI primer set. TCRdb reanalysed the multiplex PCR reads using MiXCR and keeps one entry per CDR3 protein. The sample includes about half a million distinct CDR3 sequences, about 20% of them seen just once. Findings and caveats of the study: Blood samples included most of the expanded thyroid clonotypes exceeding 0.001.

Specimen: blood. The receptor comes from a woman in her seventies with Graves' ophthalmopathy. This chain links TRBV20-1 with TRBJ2-1; 9 nucleotides agree with TRBD2. This chain's CDR3 is CSARAFSGSFSYNEQFF. The CDR3 DNA is TGCAGTGCTAGAGCCTTTAGCGGGAGTTTCTCCTACAATGAGCAGTTCTTC.